This T cell receptor (beta chain) is drawn from a study of cytomegalovirus exposure and HLA in healthy donors. In the study overall: Membership in the Caucasian-associated ancestry cluster was found for 75% to 85% of roughly 360 genotyped donors.

As for the donors, each was a healthy bone marrow donor. The germline V gene has CDR1 GTSNPN and CDR2 SVGIG (reference sequence). The CDR3 runs 12 residues. V was cut by 2 bases and J by 13 bases, with 16 bases left in between. This PCR relied on a set of 60 Vbeta primers and 13 Jbeta primers. This table comes from immunoSEQ multiplex PCR, and its TCRdb copy is limited to in-frame clones, with some not included. This table has about 120,000 clones, 9.5% appearing once. This clone has just a few counts. This clonotype was sampled from a man aged 25 to 45 in good health and CMV-seronegative. The specimen was PBMCs. This chain connects TRBV30 to TRBJ2-3, with D possibly being TRBD2 (6 bases). Here the CDR3 DNA reads TGTGCCTGGAGTACTGACCGAGGAGGGGAGTATTTT. Translating it yields CAWSTDRGGEYF.